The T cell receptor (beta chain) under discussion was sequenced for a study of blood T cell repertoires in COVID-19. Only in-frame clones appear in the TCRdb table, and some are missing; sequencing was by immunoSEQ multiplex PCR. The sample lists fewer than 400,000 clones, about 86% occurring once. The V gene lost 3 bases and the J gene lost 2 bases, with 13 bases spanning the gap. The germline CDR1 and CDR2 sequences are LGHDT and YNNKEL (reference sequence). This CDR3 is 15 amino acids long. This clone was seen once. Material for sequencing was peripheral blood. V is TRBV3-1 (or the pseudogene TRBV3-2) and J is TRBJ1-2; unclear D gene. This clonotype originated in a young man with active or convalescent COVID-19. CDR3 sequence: CASSHLEGGNYGYTF. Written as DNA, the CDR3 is TGTGCCAGCAGCCACCTCGAGGGAGGAAACTATGGCTACACCTTC.